This T cell receptor (beta chain) was sequenced during a study of T cell responses to AZD1222 COVID-19 vaccine listed by TCRdb under 2021. A note on the overall study: A total of 230 to 250 trial participants underwent TCR sequencing, of whom more than 200 had received two doses of AZD1222 and about 25 had received two doses of the MenACWY control vaccine. Enrollment into the trials was organized by age into subgroups of 18-55, 56-69 and 70-plus years, and those subgroups contained approximately 160, 26 and 62 TCR-sequenced participants, respectively. Overall results and qualifications from the work: CD4 TCRs associated with the vaccine covered the entire spike protein, and the dominant responses were in regions 160-218 and 743-854. Participants were mostly white British, with more females than males. The authors suggested clonal diversity may have been underestimated. After two AZD1222 doses, both the breadth and the depth of spike-specific TCRs were significantly higher than at day 0 and than in MenACWY recipients. Nearly half of unique spike-specific TCRs reportedly recognized epitopes outside regions mutated in the B.1.351 and B.1.1.7 variants. Conclusions about previously exposed vaccinees were limited because only a handful of AZD1222 recipients were SARS-CoV-2 seropositive at baseline. The 56-69-year group was small, and its depth increase did not reach significance, likely because of low power. Because no day 14 peak-response samples were available, the repertoires could be characterized only after the peak T cell response.

The CDR3 regions of human TCRbeta chains were subjected to immunosequencing. The published analysis was carried out like this. Repertoire TCRs were checked for matches against a reference library of SARS-CoV-2-specific TCRs that had been generated using the MIRA antigen-specificity platform. Breadth was defined as the fraction of unique TCRs that were SARS-CoV-2-associated, and depth was defined as the fraction of total T cells that were SARS-CoV-2-associated. Each spike-specific TCR was assigned to its reactive spike region and to a CD4 or CD8 class using the MIRA data. Log10-transformed breadth and depth values were compared by one-way ANOVA with Sidak's multiple comparisons tests. Here the immuneACCESS table is served through TCRdb, limited to in-frame sequences with V and J called. Missing clones are a known gap in these copies; in checked studies unresolved V genes cover under half, and the rest lacks a known reason. That table supplies the V and J calls and clone size; D and trimming were determined from the DNA. The sample table holds approximately 130,000 clones, of which roughly 89% were seen once. Of the sample, 11% falls within the top ten clones.

This sample's time point label indicates: baseline before first vaccination. What this sample's treatment or condition label stands for: meningococcal conjugate vaccine given as trial control. The vaccinee samples were drawn from two UK trials, COV001 and COV002, one of which was a single-blind randomized controlled phase 2/3 trial testing AZD1222 (ChAdOx1 nCoV-19) in healthy adults. For TCRbeta chain sequencing, PBMC samples were collected from trial participants at day 0 and at day 28 after the second dose. To note about this clone: It lacks a known antigen. Within one base of it there is no much larger clone, and no base qualities were kept.

Trimming removed 1 base from V and 4 bases from J, leaving 20 bases between the germline ends. Measured from the cysteine to the phenylalanine, the CDR3 is 18 residues long. Only the CDR3 DNA stays, 54 bases, in frame from base 1. CDR1 and CDR2 are read off the germline V gene as SNHLY and FYNNEI. The material was peripheral blood, obtained on day 0 of MenACWY control vaccination. The sequence joins TRBV2 to TRBJ2-1, and possibly TRBD1, on 6 matching bases. This clonotype was obtained from an adult in good health. The nucleotide sequence is given as TGTGCCAGCAGTGAAGGGGGGCCAGCCCACCCGGTATACAATGAGCAGTTCTTC. Its translation is CASSEGGPAHPVYNEQFF.